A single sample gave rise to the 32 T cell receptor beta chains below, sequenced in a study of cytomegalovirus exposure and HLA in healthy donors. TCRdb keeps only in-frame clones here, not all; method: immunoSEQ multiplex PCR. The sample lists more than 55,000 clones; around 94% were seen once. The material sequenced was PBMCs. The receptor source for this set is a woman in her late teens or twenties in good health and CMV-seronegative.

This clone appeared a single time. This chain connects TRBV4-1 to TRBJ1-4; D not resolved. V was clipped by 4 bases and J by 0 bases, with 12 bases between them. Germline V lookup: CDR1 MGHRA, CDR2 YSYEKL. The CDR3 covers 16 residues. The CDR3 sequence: CASSRLRAATNEKLFF. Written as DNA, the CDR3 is TGCGCCAGCAGCCGCCTGCGGGCGGCAACTAATGAAAAACTGTTTTTT.

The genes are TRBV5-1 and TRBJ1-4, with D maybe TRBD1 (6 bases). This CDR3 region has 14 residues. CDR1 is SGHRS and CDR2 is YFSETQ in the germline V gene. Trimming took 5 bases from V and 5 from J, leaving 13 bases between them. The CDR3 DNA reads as TGCGCCAGCAGTCCCGGACAGAAGAATGAAAAACTGTTTTTT. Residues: CASSPGQKNEKLFF. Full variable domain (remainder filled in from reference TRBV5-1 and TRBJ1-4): KAGVTQTPRYLIKTRGQQVTLSCSPISGHRSVSWYQQTPGQGLQFLFEYFSETQRNKGNFPGRFSGRQFSNSRSEMNVSTLELGDSALYLCASSPGQKNEKLFFGSGTQLSVL.

The CDR3 loop reads CASSESDRAGNTIYF. The CDR3 DNA reads as TGTGCCAGCAGTGAATCGGACAGGGCTGGAAACACCATATATTTT. The V and J genes are TRBV6-1 and TRBJ1-3, with TRBD1 identical over 8 bases. This CDR3 is built from 15 residues. The germline V gene has CDR1 MNHNS and CDR2 SASEGT. Trimming cost V 2 bases and J 2 bases; bases outside gene matches: 2.

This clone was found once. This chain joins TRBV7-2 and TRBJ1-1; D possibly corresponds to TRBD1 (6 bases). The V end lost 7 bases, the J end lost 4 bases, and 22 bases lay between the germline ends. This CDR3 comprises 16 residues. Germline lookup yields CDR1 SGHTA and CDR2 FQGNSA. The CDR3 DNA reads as TGTGCCAGCACTTCAAGGTGGGCAGGGGCCCTCACTGAAGCTTTCTTT. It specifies CASTSRWAGALTEAFF.

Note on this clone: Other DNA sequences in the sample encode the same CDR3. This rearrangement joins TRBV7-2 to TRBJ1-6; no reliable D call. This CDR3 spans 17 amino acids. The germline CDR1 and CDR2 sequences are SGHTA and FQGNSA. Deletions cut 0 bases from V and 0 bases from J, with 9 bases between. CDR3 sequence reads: CASSLAVRSSYNSPLHF. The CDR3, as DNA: TGTGCCAGCAGCTTAGCAGTCCGGAGCTCCTATAATTCACCCCTCCACTTT.

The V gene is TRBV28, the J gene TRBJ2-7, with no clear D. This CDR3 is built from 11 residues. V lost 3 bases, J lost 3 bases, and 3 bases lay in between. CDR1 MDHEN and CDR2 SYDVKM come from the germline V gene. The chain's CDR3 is CASSFHYEQYF. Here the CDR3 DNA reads TGTGCCAGCAGTTTTCACTACGAGCAGTACTTC.

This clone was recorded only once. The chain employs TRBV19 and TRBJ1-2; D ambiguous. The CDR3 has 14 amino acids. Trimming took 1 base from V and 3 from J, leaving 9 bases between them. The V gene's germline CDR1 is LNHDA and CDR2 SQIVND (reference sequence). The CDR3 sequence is CASSIGWRDYGYTF. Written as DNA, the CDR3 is TGTGCCAGTAGTATAGGGTGGAGGGACTATGGCTACACCTTC.

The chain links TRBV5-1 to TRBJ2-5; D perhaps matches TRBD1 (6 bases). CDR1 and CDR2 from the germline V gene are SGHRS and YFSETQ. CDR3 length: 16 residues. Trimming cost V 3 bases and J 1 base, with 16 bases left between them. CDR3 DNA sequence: TGCGCCAGCAGCTCGGCAACAACAGGGTCCCAAGAGACCCAGTACTTC. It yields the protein CASSSATTGSQETQYF.

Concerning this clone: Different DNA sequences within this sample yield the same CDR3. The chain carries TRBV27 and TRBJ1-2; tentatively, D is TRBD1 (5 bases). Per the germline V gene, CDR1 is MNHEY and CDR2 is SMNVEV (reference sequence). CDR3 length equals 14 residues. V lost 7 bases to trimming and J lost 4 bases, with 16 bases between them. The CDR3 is CASTQPGGGYGYTF. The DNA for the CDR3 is TGTGCCAGCACCCAACCCGGGGGGGGCTATGGCTACACCTTC.

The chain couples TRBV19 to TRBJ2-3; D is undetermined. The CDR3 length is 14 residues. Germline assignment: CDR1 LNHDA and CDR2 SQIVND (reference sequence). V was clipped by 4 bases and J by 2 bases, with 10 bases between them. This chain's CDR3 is CASSTRRVTDTQYF. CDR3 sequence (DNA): TGTGCCAGTAGTACACGCCGGGTCACAGATACGCAGTATTTT.

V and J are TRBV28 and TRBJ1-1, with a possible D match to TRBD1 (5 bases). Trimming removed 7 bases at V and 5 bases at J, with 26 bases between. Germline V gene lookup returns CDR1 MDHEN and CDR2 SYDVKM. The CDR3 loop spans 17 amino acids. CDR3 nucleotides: TGTGCCAGCACCCTCGGGGGGGTAGAAGGAAGAAGGACTGAAGCTTTCTTT. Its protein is CASTLGGVEGRRTEAFF. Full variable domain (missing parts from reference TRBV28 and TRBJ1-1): DVKVTQSSRYLVKRTGEKVFLECVQDMDHENMFWYRQDPGLGLRLIYFSYDVKMKEKGDIPEGYSVSREKKERFSLILESASTNQTSMYLCASTLGGVEGRRTEAFFGQGTRLTVV.

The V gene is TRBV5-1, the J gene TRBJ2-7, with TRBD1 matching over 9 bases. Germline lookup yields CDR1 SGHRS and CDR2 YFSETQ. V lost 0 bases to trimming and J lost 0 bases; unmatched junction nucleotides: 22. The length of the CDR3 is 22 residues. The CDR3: CASSLALRKVGQGGSSSYEQYF. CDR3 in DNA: TGCGCCAGCAGCTTGGCCCTAAGGAAAGTGGGACAGGGCGGGAGCTCCTCCTACGAGCAGTACTTC. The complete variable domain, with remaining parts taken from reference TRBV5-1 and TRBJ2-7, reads KAGVTQTPRYLIKTRGQQVTLSCSPISGHRSVSWYQQTPGQGLQFLFEYFSETQRNKGNFPGRFSGRQFSNSRSEMNVSTLELGDSALYLCASSLALRKVGQGGSSSYEQYFGPGTRLTVT.

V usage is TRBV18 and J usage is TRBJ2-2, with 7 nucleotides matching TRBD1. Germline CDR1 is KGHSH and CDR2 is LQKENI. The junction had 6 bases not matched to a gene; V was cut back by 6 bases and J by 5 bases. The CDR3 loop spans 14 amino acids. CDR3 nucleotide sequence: TGTGCCAGCTCCGACAGGGACCTAACCGGGGAGCTGTTTTTT. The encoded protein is CASSDRDLTGELFF.

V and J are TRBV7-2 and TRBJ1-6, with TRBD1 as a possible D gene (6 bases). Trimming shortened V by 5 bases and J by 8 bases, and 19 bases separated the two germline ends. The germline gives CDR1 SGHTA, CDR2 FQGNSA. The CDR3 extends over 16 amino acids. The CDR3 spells CASSLRRGQGDSPLHF. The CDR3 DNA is TGTGCCAGCAGCCTAAGAAGGGGACAAGGAGATTCACCCCTCCACTTT.

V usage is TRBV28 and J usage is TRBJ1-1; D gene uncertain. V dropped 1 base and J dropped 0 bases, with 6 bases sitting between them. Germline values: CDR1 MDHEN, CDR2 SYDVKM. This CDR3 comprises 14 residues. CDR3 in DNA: TGTGCCAGCAGTTTATACAGCATGAACACTGAAGCTTTCTTT. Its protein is CASSLYSMNTEAFF.

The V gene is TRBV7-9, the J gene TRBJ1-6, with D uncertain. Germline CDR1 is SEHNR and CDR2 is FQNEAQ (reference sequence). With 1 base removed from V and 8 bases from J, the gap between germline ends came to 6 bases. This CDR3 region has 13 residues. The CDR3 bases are TGTGCCAGCAGCTTAGATTCTTATTCACCCCTCCACTTT. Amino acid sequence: CASSLDSYSPLHF. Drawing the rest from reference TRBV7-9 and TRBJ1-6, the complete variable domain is DTGVSQNPRHKITKRGQNVTFRCDPISEHNRLYWYRQTLGQGPEFLTYFQNEAQLEKSRLLSDRFSAERPKGSFSTLEIQRTEQGDSAMYLCASSLDSYSPLHFGNGTRLTVT.

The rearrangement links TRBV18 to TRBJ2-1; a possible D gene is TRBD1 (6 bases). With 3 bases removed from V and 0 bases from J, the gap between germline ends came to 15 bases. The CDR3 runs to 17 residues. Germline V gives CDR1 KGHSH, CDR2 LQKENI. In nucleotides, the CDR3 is TGTGCCAGCTCACCGGGAACCGGGACAACCTCCTACAATGAGCAGTTCTTC. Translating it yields CASSPGTGTTSYNEQFF.

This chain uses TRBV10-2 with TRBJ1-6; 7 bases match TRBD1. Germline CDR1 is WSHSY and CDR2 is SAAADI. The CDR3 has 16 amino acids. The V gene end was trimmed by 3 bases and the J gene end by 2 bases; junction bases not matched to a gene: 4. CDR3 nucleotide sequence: TGCGCCAGCAGTGACCTTGGGACAGCCTATAATTCACCCCTCCACTTT. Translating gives CASSDLGTAYNSPLHF.

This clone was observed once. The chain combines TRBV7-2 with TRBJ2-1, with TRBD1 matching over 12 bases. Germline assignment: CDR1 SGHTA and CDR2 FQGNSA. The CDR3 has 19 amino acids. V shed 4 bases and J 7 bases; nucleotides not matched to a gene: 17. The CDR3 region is CASSSKPGQGAVRKNEQFF. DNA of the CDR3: TGTGCCAGCAGCTCGAAGCCGGGACAGGGGGCGGTCAGGAAAAATGAGCAGTTCTTC.

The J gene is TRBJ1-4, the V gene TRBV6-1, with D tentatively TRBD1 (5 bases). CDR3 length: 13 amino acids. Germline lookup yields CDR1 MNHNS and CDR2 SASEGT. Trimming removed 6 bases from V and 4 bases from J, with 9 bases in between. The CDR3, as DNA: TGTGCCAGCAGCTTAGACAGTAATGAAAAACTGTTTTTT. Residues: CASSLDSNEKLFF.

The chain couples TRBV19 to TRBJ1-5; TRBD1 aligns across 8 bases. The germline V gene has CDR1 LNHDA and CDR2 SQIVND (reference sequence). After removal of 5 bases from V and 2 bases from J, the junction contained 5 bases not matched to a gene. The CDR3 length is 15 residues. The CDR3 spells CASSAQGGGNQPQHF. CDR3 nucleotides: TGTGCCAGTAGTGCACAGGGGGGGGGCAATCAGCCCCAGCATTTT.

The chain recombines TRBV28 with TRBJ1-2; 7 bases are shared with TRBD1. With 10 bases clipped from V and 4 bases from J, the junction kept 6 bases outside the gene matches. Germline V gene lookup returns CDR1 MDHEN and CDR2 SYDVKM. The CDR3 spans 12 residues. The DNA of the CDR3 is TGTGCCACCCGACAGGGACTCTATGGCTACACCTTC. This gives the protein CATRQGLYGYTF.

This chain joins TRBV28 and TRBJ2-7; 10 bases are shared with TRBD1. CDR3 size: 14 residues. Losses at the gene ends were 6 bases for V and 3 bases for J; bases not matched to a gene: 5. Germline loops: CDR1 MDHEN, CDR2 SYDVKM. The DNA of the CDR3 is TGTGCCAGCAGGACGACAGGGGGCATCTACGAGCAGTACTTC. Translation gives CASRTTGGIYEQYF.

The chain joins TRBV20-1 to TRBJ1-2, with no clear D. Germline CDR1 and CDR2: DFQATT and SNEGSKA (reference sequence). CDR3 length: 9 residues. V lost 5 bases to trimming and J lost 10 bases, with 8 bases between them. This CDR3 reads CSAGLDYTF. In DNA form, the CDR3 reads TGCAGTGCTGGTCTAGACTACACCTTC.

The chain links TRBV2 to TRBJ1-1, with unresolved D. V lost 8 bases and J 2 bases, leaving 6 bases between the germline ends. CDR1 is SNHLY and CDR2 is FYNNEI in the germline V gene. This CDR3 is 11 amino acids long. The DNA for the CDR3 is TGTGCCAGCTCCAGTAACACTGAAGCTTTCTTT. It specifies CASSSNTEAFF. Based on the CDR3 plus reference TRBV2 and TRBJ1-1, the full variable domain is EPEVTQTPSHQVTQMGQEVILRCVPISNHLYFYWYRQILGQKVEFLVSFYNNEISEKSEIFDDQFSVERPDGSNFTLKIRSTKLEDSAMYFCASSSNTEAFFGQGTRLTVV.

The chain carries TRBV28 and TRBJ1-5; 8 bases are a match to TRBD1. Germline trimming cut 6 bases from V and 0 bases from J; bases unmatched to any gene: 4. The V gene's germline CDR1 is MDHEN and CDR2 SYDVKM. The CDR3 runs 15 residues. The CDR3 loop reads CASRRQGISNQPQHF. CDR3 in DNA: TGTGCCAGCAGACGACAGGGGATTAGCAATCAGCCCCAGCATTTT.

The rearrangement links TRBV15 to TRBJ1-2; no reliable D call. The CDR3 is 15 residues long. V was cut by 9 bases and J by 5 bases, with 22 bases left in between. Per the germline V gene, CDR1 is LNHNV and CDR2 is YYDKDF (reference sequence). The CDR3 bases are TGTGCCACACTACCGCACAGCGGGCCCGGGTATGGCTACACCTTC. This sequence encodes CATLPHSGPGYGYTF.

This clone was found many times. CDR3 in amino acids: CASSLTGDTQYF. DNA for the CDR3: TGTGCCAGCAGCCTCACAGGGGATACGCAGTATTTT. The chain carries TRBV4-2 and TRBJ2-3; possibly TRBD1 for D (6 bases). The CDR3 consists of 12 residues. Germline loops: CDR1 LGHNA, CDR2 YNFKEQ. Trimming pared 4 bases from V and 6 bases from J, leaving 8 bases between.

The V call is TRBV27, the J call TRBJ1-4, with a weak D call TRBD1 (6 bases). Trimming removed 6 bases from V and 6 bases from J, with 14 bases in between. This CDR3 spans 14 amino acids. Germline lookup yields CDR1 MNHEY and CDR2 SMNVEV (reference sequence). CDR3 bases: TGTGCCAGCAGCAAGGGGGGGGTTGATGAAAAACTGTTTTTT. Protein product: CASSKGGVDEKLFF. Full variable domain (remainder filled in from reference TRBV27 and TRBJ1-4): EAQVTQNPRYLITVTGKKLTVTCSQNMNHEYMSWYRQDPGLGLRQIYYSMNVEVTDKGDVPEGYKVSRKEKRNFPLILESPSPNQTSLYFCASSKGGVDEKLFFGSGTQLSVL.

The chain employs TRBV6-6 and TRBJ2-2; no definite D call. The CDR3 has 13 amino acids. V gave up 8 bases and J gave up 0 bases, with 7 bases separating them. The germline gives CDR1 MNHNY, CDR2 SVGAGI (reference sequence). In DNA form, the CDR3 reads TGTGCCAGCTATTCTGCGAACACCGGGGAGCTGTTTTTT. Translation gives CASYSANTGELFF.

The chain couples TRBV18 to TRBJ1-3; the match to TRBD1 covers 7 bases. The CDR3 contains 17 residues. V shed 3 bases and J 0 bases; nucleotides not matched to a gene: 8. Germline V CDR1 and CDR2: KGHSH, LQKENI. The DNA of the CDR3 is TGTGCCAGCTCACCCCGGGGACAGCTCCTCTCTGGAAACACCATATATTTT. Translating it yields CASSPRGQLLSGNTIYF.

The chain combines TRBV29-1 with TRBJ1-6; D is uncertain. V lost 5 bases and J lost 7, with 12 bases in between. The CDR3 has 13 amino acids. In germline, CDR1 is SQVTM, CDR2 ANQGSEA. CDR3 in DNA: TGCAGCGTTCGGTCGAGGGTGAATTCACCCCTCCACTTT. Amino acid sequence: CSVRSRVNSPLHF.